Below are 24 T cell receptor beta chains sequenced from a single sample in a study of T cell repertoires in cytomegalovirus infection. Using its own MiXCR run on the reads, TCRdb lists one record per CDR3 protein. Of under 600,000 distinct CDR3 sequences in the sample, approximately 15% were seen once. The sequencing sample was made of CD8+ T cells from PBMCs. The receptors originated from a human donor in good health (CMV status not recorded). Some clones in this sample may be carry-over from other donors' samples.

The count of this clonotype is one. The chain is built from TRBV15 and TRBJ2-1; TRBD1 matches 8 bases. CDR1 and CDR2 (germline): LNHNV, YYDKDF (reference sequence). V lost 3 bases to trimming and J lost 5 bases; unmatched junction nucleotides: 6. The CDR3 is 15 amino acids. The DNA for the CDR3 is TGTGCCACCAGCAGGTCAGGGACAGGAGACAATGAGCAGTTCTTC. Protein: CATSRSGTGDNEQFF. Full variable domain (missing parts from reference TRBV15 and TRBJ2-1): DAMVIQNPRYQVTQFGKPVTLSCSQTLNHNVMYWYQQKSSQAPKLLFHYYDKDFNNEADTPDNFQSRRPNTSFCFLDIRSPGLGDTAMYLCATSRSGTGDNEQFFGPGTRLTVL.

Many counts were recorded for this clonotype. This rearrangement joins TRBV11-2 to TRBJ2-1, with D possibly TRBD2 on 6 matching bases. Germline V gene lookup returns CDR1 SGHAT and CDR2 FQNNGV. V lost 5 bases and J lost 0, with 14 bases in between. CDR3 size: 16 residues. For the CDR3, the DNA is TGTGCCAGCAGCCCCGGGGGTAGCGGCTCCTACAATGAGCAGTTCTTC. This translates into CASSPGGSGSYNEQFF.

The chain couples TRBV6-1 to TRBJ1-1; possible D gene TRBD1, 5 bases. Trimming pared 4 bases from V and 8 bases from J, leaving 11 bases between. Germline CDR1 reads MNHNS; CDR2 reads SASEGT. The CDR3 extends over 12 amino acids. CDR3 amino acids: CASSVGDREAFF. CDR3 in DNA: TGTGCCAGCAGTGTGGGGGACCGGGAAGCTTTCTTT.

This rearrangement joins TRBV5-1 to TRBJ2-7; 11 bases line up with TRBD1. CDR1 SGHRS and CDR2 YFSETQ come from the germline V gene. The CDR3 sequence is 15 residues long. Trimming removed 4 bases from V and 7 bases from J; junction bases left unmatched: 10. The CDR3 loop is CASSRTRTGGREQYF. The CDR3, as DNA: TGCGCCAGCAGCCGAACACGGACAGGGGGCAGGGAGCAGTACTTC.

There are a few counts of this clonotype. V and J are TRBV27 and TRBJ2-3; 11 positions match TRBD2. Germline V gene lookup returns CDR1 MNHEY and CDR2 SMNVEV (reference sequence). The CDR3 is 15 residues long. The ends lost 6 bases at V and 6 bases at J; junction bases unmatched: 8. The CDR3 region is CASSSPRTSGDTQYF. CDR3 DNA: TGTGCCAGCAGCTCCCCCCGGACTAGCGGGGATACGCAGTATTTT.

The rearrangement uses TRBV5-6 and TRBJ1-3; tentatively, D is TRBD1 (5 bases). CDR1 SGHDT and CDR2 YYEEEE come from the germline V gene. The ends were cut back, 5 bases at V and 0 bases at J, with 24 bases in the middle. This CDR3 has 19 amino acids. The CDR3 DNA reads TGTGCCAGCAGACGCACTGGGGCGGCATTCCGAGACTCTGGAAACACCATATATTTT. Translation gives CASRRTGAAFRDSGNTIYF.

Of note for this clonotype: An end of the junction does not agree with germline; a read error may underlie this. The chain recombines TRBV4-1 with TRBJ1-1, with unresolved D. The CDR3 covers 13 residues. The germline gives CDR1 MGHRA, CDR2 YSYEKL. The CDR3 spells CTSSADLNTEAFF. The CDR3 DNA reads as TGCACCAGCAGCGCCGACCTGAACACTGAAGCTTTCTTT.

This clonotype was seen only a few times. The rearrangement uses TRBV19 and TRBJ1-2; D unclear. V lost 3 bases, J lost 7 bases, and 12 bases lay in between. The CDR3 spans 13 residues. The germline V gene has CDR1 LNHDA and CDR2 SQIVND (reference sequence). CDR3 region: CASSISRPSGYTF. The CDR3 nucleotides are TGTGCCAGTAGTATCTCCAGGCCCAGTGGCTACACCTTC. The entire variable domain, with the rest obtained from reference TRBV19 and TRBJ1-2, is as follows: DGGITQSPKYLFRKEGQNVTLSCEQNLNHDAMYWYRQDPGQGLRLIYYSQIVNDFQKGDIAEGYSVSREKKESFPLTVTSAQKNPTAFYLCASSISRPSGYTFGSGTRLTVV.

This clonotype occurred many times. V gene TRBV7-9 combines with J gene TRBJ2-5; D perhaps matches TRBD2 (5 bases). Trimming took off 5 bases at V and 4 bases at J, with 11 bases between the two ends. The CDR3 is 13 residues long. Germline CDR1 and CDR2: SEHNR and FQNEAQ (reference sequence). CDR3 sequence (DNA): TGTGCCAGCAGCCCAGAGCGGAGAGAGACCCAGTACTTC. Amino acids: CASSPERRETQYF.

The chain links TRBV24-1 to TRBJ2-2, with D possibly being TRBD2 (6 bases). V gave up 2 bases and J gave up 5 bases, with 14 bases separating them. CDR3 size: 16 residues. Germline lookup yields CDR1 KGHDR and CDR2 SFDVKD. CDR3 DNA sequence: TGTGCCACCAGTGATTATGGAGGGTTCGGTACCGGGGAGCTGTTTTTT. Protein: CATSDYGGFGTGELFF.

This clonotype was recorded a few times. The CDR3 region has the DNA TGTGCCAGCAGCTTAGAGTCCCCACTAGCTCTAACCGGGGAGCTGTTTTTT. Residues: CASSLESPLALTGELFF. The V gene is TRBV11-2, the J gene TRBJ2-2, with D perhaps TRBD2 (6 bases). Germline CDR1 SGHAT, CDR2 FQNNGV. Trimming removed 0 bases from V and 5 bases from J, with 16 bases in between. CDR3 length equals 17 residues. Full variable domain (rest looked up from reference TRBV11-2 and TRBJ2-2): EAGVAQSPRYKIIEKRQSVAFWCNPISGHATLYWYQQILGQGPKLLIQFQNNGVVDDSQLPKDRFSAERLKGVDSTLKIQPAKLEDSAVYLCASSLESPLALTGELFFGEGSRLTVL.

This clonotype occurred many times. The chain couples TRBV5-5 to TRBJ2-3; possibly TRBD2 for D (6 bases). Per the germline V gene, CDR1 is SGHKS and CDR2 is YYEKEE (reference sequence). With 0 bases removed from V and 3 bases from J, the gap between germline ends came to 14 bases. The CDR3 has 16 amino acids. CDR3 nucleotide sequence: TGTGCCAGCAGCTTGGATCGGCTAGCGTCAACAGATACGCAGTATTTT. Translated, it gives CASSLDRLASTDTQYF.

In this sample, this clonotype turned up many times. This chain uses TRBV7-8 with TRBJ2-3; 9 bases are shared with TRBD2. Germline values: CDR1 SGHVS, CDR2 FQNEAQ. J gave up 4 bases and V 3 bases, and 11 bases lay outside the gene matches. The CDR3 loop spans 17 amino acids. The CDR3 loop is CASSLGVAGGLADTQYF. As DNA, the CDR3 is TGTGCCAGCAGCTTGGGGGTGGCGGGGGGGCTGGCAGATACGCAGTATTTT.

In its sample, this clonotype was seen many times. V and J are TRBV2 and TRBJ1-2; unclear D gene. This CDR3 spans 15 amino acids. Trimming took off 6 bases at V and 0 bases at J, with 14 bases between the two ends. CDR1 and CDR2 (germline): SNHLY, FYNNEI. DNA for the CDR3: TGTGCCAGCAGGGCCTCGGCGTCTCCTAACTATGGCTACACCTTC. Amino acids: CASRASASPNYGYTF.

The sample holds many counts of this clonotype. The chain has TRBV28 and TRBJ1-1, with D possibly matching TRBD1 (5 bases). Trimming cost V 6 bases and J 6 bases, with 26 bases left between them. Germline V gene data show CDR1 as MDHEN and CDR2 as SYDVKM. This CDR3 contains 17 residues. The CDR3 sequence is CASSPRRGTKGFPEAFF. For the CDR3, the DNA is TGTGCCAGCAGCCCACGTCGGGGCACAAAGGGTTTCCCTGAAGCTTTCTTT.

This clonotype was seen only a few times. The chain recombines TRBV25-1 with TRBJ2-7; unclear D gene. With 4 bases removed from V and 6 bases from J, the gap between germline ends came to 13 bases. Germline V gene sequence: CDR1 MGHDK, CDR2 SYGVNS. CDR3 length: 13 residues. This CDR3 is CASSGKGRREQYF. CDR3 sequence (DNA): TGTGCCAGCAGTGGGAAAGGACGCCGCGAGCAGTACTTC.

This clonotype was seen ten or more times. The chain carries TRBV12-3 or TRBV12-4 and TRBJ1-1; D is unresolved. The length of the CDR3 is 13 residues. Trimming removed 4 bases at V and 4 bases at J, with 10 bases between. Here the CDR3 reads CASSYGSSTEAFF. CDR3 nucleotide sequence: TGTGCCAGCAGTTACGGGTCCTCCACTGAAGCTTTCTTT.

This clonotype was counted at least ten times. One end of the junction fails to match germline, which may point to a read error. The chain has TRBV7-8 and TRBJ2-7, with D unclear. This CDR3 contains 9 residues. From germline, CDR1 is SGHVS and CDR2 FQNEAQ. The CDR3 protein is CASSIPGLF. Written as DNA, the CDR3 is TGTGCCAGCAGCATACCCGGCCTGTTC. The full variable domain, rest sourced from reference TRBV7-8 and TRBJ2-7, is GAGVSQSPRYKVAKRGQDVALRCDPISGHVSLFWYQQALGQGPEFLTYFQNEAQLDKSGLPSDRFFAERPEGSVSTLKIQRTQQEDSAVYLCASSIPGLFGPGTRLTVT.

This clonotype has at least ten counts. This rearrangement joins TRBV29-1 to TRBJ2-2; D is perhaps TRBD2 (6 bases). The CDR3 covers 15 residues. Trimming removed 5 bases at V and 4 bases at J, with 17 bases between. Germline V lookup: CDR1 SQVTM, CDR2 ANQGSEA. Written as DNA, the CDR3 is TGCAGCGTTCCCTTAACCGGGAGTTCCACCGGGGAGCTGTTTTTT. Protein sequence: CSVPLTGSSTGELFF.

A remark on this clonotype: This could be a read error, since a much larger clone is one nucleotide away. V gene TRBV4-3 combines with J gene TRBJ2-1; 7 bases fit TRBD1. CDR1 and CDR2 from the germline V gene are LGHNA and YSLEER. V gave up 3 bases and J gave up 12 bases; unmatched junction bases: 14. This CDR3 comprises 15 residues. CDR3 protein: CASSHHRGQRDVQFF. The CDR3 DNA sequence: TGCGCCAGCAGCCACCATAGGGGGCAACGTGATGTGCAGTTCTTC.

This clonotype appeared a few times. This sequence joins TRBV7-9 and TRBJ1-5; no firm D call. The CDR3 extends over 15 amino acids. The V end was cut by 5 bases, the J end by 2 bases, with 13 bases between. Looked up from germline, CDR1 is SEHNR and CDR2 is FQNEAQ (reference sequence). The CDR3 DNA is TGTGCCAGCAGCCCCCCGGGGTCCGGCAATCAGCCCCAGCATTTT. Translated: CASSPPGSGNQPQHF.

This sequence joins TRBV28 and TRBJ2-3; possible D gene TRBD2, 6 bases. Looked up from germline, CDR1 is MDHEN and CDR2 is SYDVKM. Trimming left V 5 bases short and J 2 bases short, with 17 bases between. The CDR3 runs to 16 residues. CDR3 coding DNA: TGTGCCAGCAGTCCACTAGCAGAGGGTAACACAGATACGCAGTATTTT. Translation: CASSPLAEGNTDTQYF.

There are many counts of this clonotype. The chain carries TRBV6-5 and TRBJ2-7; 10 bases line up with TRBD1. The CDR3 is made up of 15 amino acids. The germline V gene encodes CDR1 MNHEY and CDR2 SVGAGI. Trimming took 1 base from V and 5 from J; bases not matched to a gene: 5. The DNA of the CDR3 is TGTGCCAGCAGTTACTGGGGGACAGGGGAGGACGAGCAGTACTTC. Encoded protein: CASSYWGTGEDEQYF.

V usage is TRBV10-3 and J usage is TRBJ1-5; tentative D call: TRBD1 (5 bases). The CDR3 has 15 amino acids. Germline V lookup: CDR1 ENHRY, CDR2 SYGVKD. The V gene lost 0 bases and the J gene lost 7 bases, with 13 bases spanning the gap. CDR3 sequence (DNA): TGTGCCATCAGTGAGTCCCGGGACTTCCTGCAGCCCCAGCATTTT. This sequence encodes CAISESRDFLQPQHF.